This note documents a single T cell receptor (beta chain) sequence. Reverse transcription of about 0.45 to 1 ug RNA was carried out with random hexamers. Across 54 Vbeta and 13 Jbeta, immunoSEQ multiplex PCR amplified TCR beta CDR3. TCRdb re-derived calls from the immunoSEQ multiplex PCR reads in MiXCR, one entry per CDR3 protein. The sample lists about 83,000 distinct CDR3 sequences, around 96% occurring once. This entry comes from a study of CD8 T cells in Susac syndrome. In the study overall: Sequenced Susac syndrome patients included more than five with clinically active disease and eight in remission.

Diagnostic criteria defined recently for definite or probable disease were met by the Susac syndrome patients. The authors negatively isolated CD8+ and CD4+ T cells and FACS-enriched TEMRA cells. The V gene end was trimmed by 8 bases and the J gene end by 3 bases; junction bases not matched to a gene: 9. The CDR3 runs 14 residues. The chain employs TRBV12-3 or TRBV12-4 and TRBJ2-5, with 7 bases that match TRBD1. The sample consisted of CD8+ T cells from PBMCs. The source of this sequence is a human donor with Susac syndrome. In nucleotides, the CDR3 is TGTGCCAGCGGAGTACAGGGGTTCAAAGAGACCCAGTACTTC. Translating gives CASGVQGFKETQYF.